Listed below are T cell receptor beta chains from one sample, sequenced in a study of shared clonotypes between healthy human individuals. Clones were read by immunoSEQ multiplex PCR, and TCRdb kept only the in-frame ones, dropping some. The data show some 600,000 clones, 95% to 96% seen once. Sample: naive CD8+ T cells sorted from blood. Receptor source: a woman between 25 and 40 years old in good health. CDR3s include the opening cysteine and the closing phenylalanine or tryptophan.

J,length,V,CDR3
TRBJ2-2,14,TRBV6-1,CASSEREMAGELFF
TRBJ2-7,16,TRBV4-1,CASSQRGVDNTYEQYF
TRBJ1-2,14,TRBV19,CASSIALGQYGYTF
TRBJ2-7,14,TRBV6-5,CASSYGGTTYEQYF
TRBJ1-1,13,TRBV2,CASSVNRATEAFF
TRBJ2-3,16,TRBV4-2,CASSLTLAGETDTQYF
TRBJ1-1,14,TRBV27,CASSLLVRGTEAFF
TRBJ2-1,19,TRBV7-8,CASSRHRRAWLAGGNEQFF
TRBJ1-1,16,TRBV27,CASSLYWGQANTEAFF
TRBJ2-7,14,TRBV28,CASSLLLAAYEQYF
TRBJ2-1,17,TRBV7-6,CASSLVTPTALVDEQFF
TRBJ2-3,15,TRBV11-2,CASSFSGSLADTQYF
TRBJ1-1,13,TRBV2,CASSERLNTEAFF
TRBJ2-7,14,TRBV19,CASSLIGGSYEQYF